These 4 T cell receptor beta chains were sequenced from one sample in a study of response to subunit inactivated influenza vaccine. TCRdb reanalysed the RT-PCR reads using MiXCR and keeps one entry per CDR3 protein. The table has 650,000 to 800,000 distinct CDR3 sequences, roughly 13% seen once; the top ten hold 5.5% to 7%. The sample consisted of PBMCs from blood, taken less than 15 days before vaccination. The receptors stem from a man over 45 who received an inactivated influenza vaccine.

This clonotype showed up just a few times. The gene calls are TRBV7-2 and TRBJ2-3; TRBD2 agrees at 7 bases. Germline lookup yields CDR1 SGHTA and CDR2 FQGNSA. CDR3 length: 16 amino acids. V lost 3 bases, J lost 4 bases, and 10 bases stayed unmatched. The CDR3 DNA sequence: TGTGCCAGCAGCTTTCGGCGGGAGCTTAGGGCAGATACGCAGTATTTT. This gives the protein CASSFRRELRADTQYF.

With respect to this clonotype: The DNA is left out, because the CDR3 cannot be placed on it with certainty; the CDR3 is given as TCRdb lists it. J is TRBJ2-1 and V is TRBV7-5; no DNA check was done on the table's D call, TRBD2. TRBV7-5 is reported as a pseudogene. The CDR3 spans 21 residues, counting both ends. This chain's CDR3 is CISVPELTLAGAVCSYNEQFF.

The chain recombines TRBV15 with TRBJ2-7; D is undetermined. Germline V lookup: CDR1 LNHNV, CDR2 YYDKDF (reference sequence). V lost 0 bases to trimming and J lost 6 bases, with 15 bases between them. This CDR3 has 15 amino acids. CDR3: CATSRDGPPLGEQYF. The CDR3 region has the DNA TGTGCCACCAGCAGAGATGGGCCCCCTCTCGGCGAGCAGTACTTC.

This clonotype was seen a few times. The J gene is TRBJ2-7, the V gene TRBV4-3, with D tentatively TRBD1 (5 bases). The CDR3 loop spans 15 amino acids. Germline V gives CDR1 LGHNA, CDR2 YSLEER. V dropped 1 base and J dropped 3 bases, with 13 bases sitting between them. Here the CDR3 DNA reads TGCGCCAGCAGCCAAGGATCCTTAGGGGTCTACGAGCAGTACTTC. Translated, it gives CASSQGSLGVYEQYF.